The present TCR beta chain was sequenced within a study of CD8+CD57+ T cells in acquired aplastic anemia. This clonotype appeared a single time. A junction boundary mismatches the germline segment, possibly from a read error. Patients who underwent sequencing had shown CD8+CD57+ cell expansion by flow cytometry. This CDR3 has 15 amino acids. From germline, CDR1 is LGHNA and CDR2 YNFKEQ. It was genomic DNA that served as the template for profiling TCR beta VDJ and CDR3. One entry per CDR3 protein, called by TCRdb with MiXCR from the reads. Of 150,000 to 170,000 distinct CDR3 sequences listed, 52% are singletons.

The chain carries TRBV4-2 and TRBJ2-2; D is possibly TRBD2 (6 bases). The origin of this receptor is a human donor with aplastic anemia. Source material: sorted CD4+, CD8+, or CD8+CD57+ T cells (not recorded which) from PBMCs. This CDR3 is CASSQAPGDTGGLFF. Here the CDR3 DNA reads TGTGCCAGCAGCCAAGCGCCAGGTGACACCGGGGGGCTGTTTTTT.